These T cell receptor beta chains were read from a single sample in a study of neurological immune-mediated disorders. MiXCR was run by TCRdb on the 5' RACE reads, yielding one entry per CDR3 protein. The table records roughly 30,000 distinct CDR3 sequences, 5.5% to 6% of them present only once. Sample: CD4+ T cells from blood. The receptors were sampled from a woman in her fifties or sixties in good health. The CDR3 runs from the conserved cysteine through the conserved F or W. Each record gives: J gene, V gene, D gene, clone size, CDR3 protein, CDR3 DNA. The D gene is left open where the match is weak. Some rows have no size entry. The others give once, few or many, or a class for an expanded clone.

J gene: TRBJ1-6; V gene: TRBV24-1; D gene: .; clone size: many; CDR3 protein: CATSDIGEDSPLHF; CDR3 DNA: TGTGCCACCAGTGACATTGGGGAAGATTCACCCCTCCACTTT
J gene: TRBJ2-2; V gene: TRBV10-1; D gene: .; clone size: .; CDR3 protein: CASSVIATGVLFF; CDR3 DNA: TGCGCCAGCAGTGTCATAGCTACCGGGGTGCTGTTTTTT
J gene: TRBJ2-7; V gene: TRBV30; D gene: .; clone size: many; CDR3 protein: CAWSGGGAYEQYF; CDR3 DNA: TGTGCCTGGAGCGGCGGTGGGGCCTACGAGCAGTACTTC
J gene: TRBJ1-2; V gene: TRBV25-1; D gene: .; clone size: many; CDR3 protein: CASSEGGGYTF; CDR3 DNA: TGTGCCAGCAGTGAAGGGGGTGGCTACACCTTC
J gene: TRBJ2-7; V gene: TRBV7-8; D gene: .; clone size: many; CDR3 protein: CASSLETGSYEQYF; CDR3 DNA: TGTGCCAGCAGCTTAGAAACCGGCAGCTACGAGCAGTACTTC
J gene: TRBJ2-7; V gene: TRBV7-8; D gene: TRBD2; clone size: many; CDR3 protein: CASSLERGAYEQYF; CDR3 DNA: TGTGCCAGCAGCTTGGAGCGGGGGGCCTACGAGCAGTACTTC
J gene: TRBJ1-3; V gene: TRBV20-1; D gene: .; clone size: many; CDR3 protein: CSAVIGGNTIYF; CDR3 DNA: TGCAGTGCTGTCATCGGGGGAAACACCATATATTTT
J gene: TRBJ2-3; V gene: TRBV20-1; D gene: TRBD2; clone size: many; CDR3 protein: CSARLAGSTDTQYF; CDR3 DNA: TGCAGTGCTAGGCTAGCGGGCTCCACAGATACGCAGTATTTT
J gene: TRBJ1-1; V gene: TRBV25-1; D gene: .; clone size: many; CDR3 protein: CASNRAGTNTEAFF; CDR3 DNA: TGTGCCAGCAACCGGGCAGGGACCAACACTGAAGCTTTCTTT
J gene: TRBJ1-1; V gene: TRBV6-1; D gene: .; clone size: once; CDR3 protein: CASNRGSALNTEAFF; CDR3 DNA: TGTGCCAGCAACCGGGGGTCGGCTTTGAACACTGAAGCTTTCTTT
J gene: TRBJ2-1; V gene: TRBV30; D gene: .; clone size: many; CDR3 protein: CAWSDRIRDNEQFF; CDR3 DNA: TGTGCCTGGAGTGACAGGATCCGGGACAATGAGCAGTTCTTC
J gene: TRBJ1-1; V gene: TRBV20-1; D gene: .; clone size: many; CDR3 protein: CSARDPMGLNTEAFF; CDR3 DNA: TGCAGTGCTAGAGATCCGATGGGGCTGAACACTGAAGCTTTCTTT
J gene: TRBJ1-1; V gene: TRBV29-1; D gene: .; clone size: many; CDR3 protein: CSVDLYSEAFF; CDR3 DNA: TGCAGCGTTGACTTATACAGTGAAGCTTTCTTT
J gene: TRBJ1-1; V gene: TRBV28; D gene: .; clone size: few; CDR3 protein: CASSLRGHTEAFF; CDR3 DNA: TGTGCCAGCAGTTTACGGGGGCACACTGAAGCTTTCTTT
J gene: TRBJ2-7; V gene: TRBV28; D gene: .; clone size: many; CDR3 protein: CASSLVAGRHEQYF; CDR3 DNA: TGTGCCAGCAGTTTGGTGGCAGGGCGGCACGAGCAGTACTTC
J gene: TRBJ2-1; V gene: TRBV14; D gene: .; clone size: medium-sized; CDR3 protein: CASSQDRGTWNEQFF; CDR3 DNA: TGTGCCAGCAGCCAAGATCGCGGGACATGGAATGAGCAGTTCTTC
J gene: TRBJ2-1; V gene: TRBV4-1; D gene: .; clone size: few; CDR3 protein: CASSEAAGTSSYNEQFF; CDR3 DNA: TGCGCCAGCAGCGAAGCGGCGGGGACGAGCTCCTACAATGAGCAGTTCTTC
J gene: TRBJ1-2; V gene: TRBV20-1; D gene: .; clone size: many; CDR3 protein: CSARRKGGYTF; CDR3 DNA: TGCAGTGCTAGGCGGAAGGGTGGCTACACCTTC
J gene: TRBJ2-7; V gene: TRBV6-2/TRBV6-3; D gene: .; clone size: many; CDR3 protein: CASSTGIALSEQYF; CDR3 DNA: TGTGCCAGCAGTACCGGGATAGCGCTGAGTGAGCAGTACTTC
J gene: TRBJ2-7; V gene: TRBV18; D gene: .; clone size: many; CDR3 protein: CASSRSQDLSSYEQYF; CDR3 DNA: TGTGCCAGCTCACGCAGCCAAGACCTTAGCTCCTACGAGCAGTACTTC
J gene: TRBJ2-4; V gene: TRBV27; D gene: TRBD1; clone size: many; CDR3 protein: CASSPTGTGPFGAKNIQYF; CDR3 DNA: TGTGCCAGCAGTCCTACCGGGACAGGGCCTTTTGGGGCCAAAAACATTCAGTACTTC
J gene: TRBJ1-6; V gene: TRBV20-1; D gene: .; clone size: many; CDR3 protein: CSAREESDSPLHF; CDR3 DNA: TGCAGTGCTAGGGAGGAGTCAGATTCACCCCTCCACTTT
J gene: TRBJ2-1; V gene: TRBV7-7; D gene: TRBD1; clone size: many; CDR3 protein: CASSQGVGTGNNEQFF; CDR3 DNA: TGTGCCAGCAGCCAGGGGGTCGGGACAGGCAACAATGAGCAGTTCTTC
J gene: TRBJ2-2; V gene: TRBV12-3/TRBV12-4; D gene: TRBD2; clone size: many; CDR3 protein: CATRREGLGGELFF; CDR3 DNA: TGTGCCACCCGGCGGGAGGGCCTTGGCGGGGAGCTGTTTTTT
J gene: TRBJ1-1; V gene: TRBV9; D gene: TRBD1; clone size: many; CDR3 protein: CASRKGTGEAMNTEAFF; CDR3 DNA: TGTGCCAGCAGGAAAGGGACAGGGGAGGCGATGAACACTGAAGCTTTCTTT
J gene: TRBJ1-4; V gene: TRBV7-2; D gene: .; clone size: many; CDR3 protein: CASSASEGIWGPVNEKLFF; CDR3 DNA: TGTGCCAGCAGCGCATCAGAAGGGATCTGGGGGCCAGTTAATGAAAAACTGTTTTTT
J gene: TRBJ2-5; V gene: TRBV5-1; D gene: TRBD2; clone size: many; CDR3 protein: CASSFGLAGQETQYF; CDR3 DNA: TGCGCCAGCAGCTTCGGACTAGCGGGGCAAGAGACCCAGTACTTC
J gene: TRBJ2-2; V gene: TRBV5-1; D gene: .; clone size: many; CDR3 protein: CASSFDGGGDTGELFF; CDR3 DNA: TGCGCCAGCAGCTTCGATGGCGGGGGCGACACCGGGGAGCTGTTTTTT
J gene: TRBJ2-4; V gene: TRBV2; D gene: TRBD2; clone size: many; CDR3 protein: CASSSGAGIQYF; CDR3 DNA: TGTGCCAGCAGTAGCGGGGCGGGCATTCAGTACTTC
J gene: TRBJ2-7; V gene: TRBV10-3; D gene: TRBD1; clone size: many; CDR3 protein: CAISDGQASYEQYF; CDR3 DNA: TGTGCCATCAGCGATGGACAGGCTAGTTACGAGCAGTACTTC
J gene: TRBJ2-5; V gene: TRBV18; D gene: .; clone size: many; CDR3 protein: CASSLGQETQYF; CDR3 DNA: TGTGCCAGCTCCCTGGGCCAAGAGACCCAGTACTTC
J gene: TRBJ1-5; V gene: TRBV29-1; D gene: TRBD1; clone size: many; CDR3 protein: CSVQKGAGGDDQPQHF; CDR3 DNA: TGCAGCGTCCAAAAAGGTGCAGGGGGCGATGATCAGCCCCAGCATTTT
J gene: TRBJ2-2; V gene: TRBV19; D gene: .; clone size: many; CDR3 protein: CASSLRVGELFF; CDR3 DNA: TGTGCCAGTAGTCTCAGGGTCGGGGAGCTGTTTTTT
J gene: TRBJ2-1; V gene: TRBV5-1; D gene: .; clone size: many; CDR3 protein: CASSLGLGQGLDNEQFF; CDR3 DNA: TGCGCCAGCAGCTTGGGTTTAGGGCAGGGTCTGGACAATGAGCAGTTCTTC
J gene: TRBJ2-2; V gene: TRBV7-3; D gene: .; clone size: many; CDR3 protein: CASSRSGKSGELFF; CDR3 DNA: TGTGCCAGCAGCCGCTCAGGGAAGTCCGGGGAGCTGTTTTTT
J gene: TRBJ2-2; V gene: TRBV7-9; D gene: TRBD1; clone size: many; CDR3 protein: CASSPPGTGDTGELFF; CDR3 DNA: TGTGCCAGCAGCCCTCCTGGAACAGGGGACACCGGGGAGCTGTTTTTT
J gene: TRBJ2-7; V gene: TRBV28; D gene: .; clone size: few; CDR3 protein: CASGATASYEQYF; CDR3 DNA: TGTGCCAGCGGGGCGACAGCTTCCTACGAGCAGTACTTC
J gene: TRBJ1-4; V gene: TRBV28; D gene: .; clone size: many; CDR3 protein: CASSPTLVRLSNEKLFF; CDR3 DNA: TGTGCCAGCAGCCCTACCCTTGTGAGGCTAAGTAATGAAAAACTGTTTTTT
J gene: TRBJ2-7; V gene: TRBV20-1; D gene: .; clone size: many; CDR3 protein: CSARDERRTLIGSYEQYF; CDR3 DNA: TGCAGTGCTAGAGATGAGCGCCGCACGTTAATCGGGTCCTACGAGCAGTACTTC
J gene: TRBJ2-1; V gene: TRBV2; D gene: TRBD2; clone size: many; CDR3 protein: CASSETSGKQFF; CDR3 DNA: TGTGCCAGCAGTGAGACTAGCGGAAAGCAGTTCTTC
J gene: TRBJ2-2; V gene: TRBV10-3; D gene: .; clone size: many; CDR3 protein: CAISVGGNTGELFF; CDR3 DNA: TGTGCCATCAGTGTAGGCGGAAACACCGGGGAGCTGTTTTTT
J gene: TRBJ1-1; V gene: TRBV7-9; D gene: TRBD1; clone size: many; CDR3 protein: CASSPQGQFLRAFF; CDR3 DNA: TGTGCCAGCAGCCCACAGGGACAGTTTCTTAGAGCTTTCTTT